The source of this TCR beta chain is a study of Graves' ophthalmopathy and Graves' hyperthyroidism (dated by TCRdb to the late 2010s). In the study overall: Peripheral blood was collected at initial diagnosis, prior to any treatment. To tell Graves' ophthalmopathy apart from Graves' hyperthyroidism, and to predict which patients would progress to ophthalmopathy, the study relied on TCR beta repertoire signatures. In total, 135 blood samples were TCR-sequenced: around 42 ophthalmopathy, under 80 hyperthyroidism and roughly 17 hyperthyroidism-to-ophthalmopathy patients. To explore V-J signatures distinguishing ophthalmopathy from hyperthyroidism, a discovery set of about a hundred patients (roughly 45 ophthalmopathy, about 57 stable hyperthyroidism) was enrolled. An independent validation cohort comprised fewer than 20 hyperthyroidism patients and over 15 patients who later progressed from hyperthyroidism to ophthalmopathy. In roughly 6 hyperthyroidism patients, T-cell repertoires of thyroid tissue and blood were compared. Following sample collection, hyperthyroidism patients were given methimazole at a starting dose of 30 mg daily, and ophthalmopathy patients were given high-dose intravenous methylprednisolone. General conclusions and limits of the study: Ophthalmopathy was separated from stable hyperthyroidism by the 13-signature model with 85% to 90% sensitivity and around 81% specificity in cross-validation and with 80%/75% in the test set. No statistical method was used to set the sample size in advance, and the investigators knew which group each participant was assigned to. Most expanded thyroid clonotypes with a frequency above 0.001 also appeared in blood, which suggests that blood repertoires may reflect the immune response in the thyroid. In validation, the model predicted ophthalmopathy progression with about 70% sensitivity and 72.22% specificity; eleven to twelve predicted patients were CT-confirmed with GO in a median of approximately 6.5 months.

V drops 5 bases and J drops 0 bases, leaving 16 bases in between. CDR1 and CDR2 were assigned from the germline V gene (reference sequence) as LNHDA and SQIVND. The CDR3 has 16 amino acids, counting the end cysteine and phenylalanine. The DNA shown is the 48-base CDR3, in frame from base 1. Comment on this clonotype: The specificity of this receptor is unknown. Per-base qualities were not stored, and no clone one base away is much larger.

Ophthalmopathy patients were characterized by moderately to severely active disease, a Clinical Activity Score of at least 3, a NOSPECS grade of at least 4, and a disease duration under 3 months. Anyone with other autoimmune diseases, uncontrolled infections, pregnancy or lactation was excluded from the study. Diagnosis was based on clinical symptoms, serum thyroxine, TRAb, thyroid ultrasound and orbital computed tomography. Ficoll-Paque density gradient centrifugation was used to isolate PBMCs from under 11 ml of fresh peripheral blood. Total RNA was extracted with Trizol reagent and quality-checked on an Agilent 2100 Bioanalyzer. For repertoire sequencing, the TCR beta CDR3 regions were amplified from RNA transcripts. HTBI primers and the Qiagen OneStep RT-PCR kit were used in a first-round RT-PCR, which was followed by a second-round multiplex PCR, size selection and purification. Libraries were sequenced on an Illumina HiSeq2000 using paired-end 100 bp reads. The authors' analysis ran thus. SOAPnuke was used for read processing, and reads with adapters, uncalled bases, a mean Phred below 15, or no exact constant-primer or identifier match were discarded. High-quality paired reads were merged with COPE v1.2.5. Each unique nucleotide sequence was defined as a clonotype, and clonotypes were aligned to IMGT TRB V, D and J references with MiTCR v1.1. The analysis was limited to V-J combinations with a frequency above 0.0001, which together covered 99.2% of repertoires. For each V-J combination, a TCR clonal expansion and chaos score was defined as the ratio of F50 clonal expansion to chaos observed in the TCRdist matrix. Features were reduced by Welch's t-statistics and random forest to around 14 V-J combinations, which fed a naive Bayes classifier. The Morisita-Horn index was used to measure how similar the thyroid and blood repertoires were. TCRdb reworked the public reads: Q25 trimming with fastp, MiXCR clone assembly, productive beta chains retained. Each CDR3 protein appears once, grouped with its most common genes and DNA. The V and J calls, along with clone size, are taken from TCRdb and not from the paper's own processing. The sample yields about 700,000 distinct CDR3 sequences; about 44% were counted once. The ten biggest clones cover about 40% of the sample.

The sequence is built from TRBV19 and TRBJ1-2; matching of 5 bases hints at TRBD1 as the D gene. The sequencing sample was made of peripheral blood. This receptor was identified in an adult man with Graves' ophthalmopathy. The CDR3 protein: CASSALPGRPNYGYTF. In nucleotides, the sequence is TGTGCCAGTAGTGCGCTTCCGGGACGGCCTAACTATGGCTACACCTTC.